These 20 T cell receptor beta chains share one sample of origin, sequenced in a study of cytomegalovirus exposure and HLA in healthy donors. 60 Vbeta and 13 Jbeta primers were used in PCR. Repertoires were generated with immunoSEQ multiplex PCR, while TCRdb's copy carries only in-frame clones and drops some. The sample holds under 150,000 clones, about four fifths seen once. Sequences were obtained from PBMCs. The receptors were gathered from a man between 25 and 39 years old in good health and CMV-seronegative.

The chain employs TRBV5-1 and TRBJ2-5, with TRBD1 identical over 7 bases. J was trimmed by 2 bases and V by 0 bases; bases with no gene match: 4. CDR1 is SGHRS, CDR2 YFSETQ, per germline. CDR3 length: 15 residues. The CDR3 loop is CASSLGGTDQETQYF. For the CDR3, the DNA is TGCGCCAGCAGCTTGGGTGGGACAGATCAAGAGACCCAGTACTTC.

The chain carries TRBV19 and TRBJ1-6, with D tentatively TRBD1 (6 bases). The ends were cut back, 6 bases at V and 14 bases at J, with 35 bases in the middle. CDR3 length: 19 amino acids. Germline CDR1 is LNHDA and CDR2 is SQIVND (reference sequence). CDR3: CASSVLGLGQIEGGSALHF. The CDR3, as DNA: TGTGCCAGTAGCGTACTCGGACTCGGACAGATTGAAGGAGGTTCGGCCCTCCACTTT.

Only one count was recorded for this clone. The V gene is TRBV30, the J gene TRBJ2-7; the D gene is possibly TRBD2 (5 bases). V dropped 2 bases and J dropped 4 bases, with 15 bases sitting between them. The CDR3 totals 14 residues. In germline, CDR1 is GTSNPN, CDR2 SVGIG (reference sequence). The CDR3: CAWSSAGKKYEQYF. CDR3 DNA: TGTGCCTGGAGTTCTGCCGGGAAAAAATACGAGCAGTACTTC.

This clone turned up a few times. This chain joins TRBV30 and TRBJ2-1; D not resolved. Germline V gives CDR1 GTSNPN, CDR2 SVGIG (reference sequence). The CDR3 runs 14 residues. Between the trimmed V and J ends, which lost 3 bases and 9 bases, there was a span of 18 bases. CDR3 bases: TGTGCCTGGAGCTCGTCGGGTTCTATTCGTGAGCAGTTCTTC. The encoded protein is CAWSSSGSIREQFF.

V is TRBV18 and J is TRBJ1-1; D call uncertain. Trimming took off 2 bases at V and 1 base at J, with 11 bases between the two ends. This CDR3 comprises 15 residues. The germline CDR1 and CDR2 sequences are KGHSH and LQKENI. CDR3 sequence reads: CASSPSQFPNTEAFF. The CDR3 DNA reads as TGTGCCAGCTCACCATCACAGTTTCCGAACACTGAAGCTTTCTTT.

Note on this clone: Other DNA sequences from this sample encode an identical CDR3 as well. This chain uses TRBV5-1 with TRBJ2-7; 10 bases map to TRBD1. Germline V gene sequence: CDR1 SGHRS, CDR2 YFSETQ. V lost 4 bases to trimming and J lost 4 bases; unmatched junction nucleotides: 5. This CDR3 contains 14 residues. The CDR3 DNA sequence: TGCGCCAGCAGCGCGGGACAGGGGAGTTACGAGCAGTACTTC. Its protein is CASSAGQGSYEQYF. Filled out from reference TRBV5-1 and TRBJ2-7, the complete variable domain reads KAGVTQTPRYLIKTRGQQVTLSCSPISGHRSVSWYQQTPGQGLQFLFEYFSETQRNKGNFPGRFSGRQFSNSRSEMNVSTLELGDSALYLCASSAGQGSYEQYFGPGTRLTVT.

The V and J genes are TRBV5-6 and TRBJ1-2; D not resolved. V was shortened by 0 bases and J by 4 bases, with 10 bases between the two germline ends. Germline V lookup: CDR1 SGHDT, CDR2 YYEEEE. The CDR3 length is 14 residues. Here the CDR3 reads CASSLDLRSYGYTF. As DNA, the CDR3 is TGTGCCAGCAGCTTGGATCTCAGGTCCTATGGCTACACCTTC.

The rearrangement uses TRBV12-1 and TRBJ2-4; the table assigns TRBD2, which was not confirmed against the DNA. TRBV12-1 is a recognized pseudogene. CDR3 length: 12 amino acids. The CDR3: CARISGLATRHF. DNA of the CDR3: TGTGCCAGGATCTCGGGACTAGCTACACGCCACTTC.

The CDR3, as DNA: TGTGCCAGTAGTCGGACAGGGGCCCCATATAGCAATCAGCCCCAGCATTTT. It is translated as CASSRTGAPYSNQPQHF. The rearrangement uses TRBV19 and TRBJ1-5; 9 bases line up with TRBD1. J gave up 0 bases and V 5 bases, and 8 bases lay outside the gene matches. The CDR3 sequence is 17 residues long. From germline, CDR1 is LNHDA and CDR2 SQIVND (reference sequence).

The V gene is TRBV28, the J gene TRBJ1-1; tentatively, D is TRBD1 (6 bases). Germline V gives CDR1 MDHEN, CDR2 SYDVKM. The CDR3 covers 14 residues. The ends were cut back, 5 bases at V and 4 bases at J, with 14 bases in the middle. This CDR3 is CASSPQDSGTEAFF. The CDR3 coding sequence is TGTGCCAGCAGTCCTCAGGACAGTGGCACTGAAGCTTTCTTT.

CDR3 nucleotides: TGTGCCAGCAGTAGGGACAGGGGCTATGGCTACACCTTC. This gives the protein CASSRDRGYGYTF. The chain joins TRBV7-9 to TRBJ1-2, with TRBD1 matching over 10 bases. The ends lost 6 bases at V and 4 bases at J; junction bases unmatched: 2. CDR3 length equals 13 residues. Germline V lookup: CDR1 SEHNR, CDR2 FQNEAQ (reference sequence).

J is TRBJ2-3 and V is TRBV9; 7 bases fit TRBD1. Looked up from germline, CDR1 is SGDLS and CDR2 is YYNGEE. The V segment lost 3 bases and the J segment 3 bases; nucleotides outside the gene matches: 7. The CDR3 has 15 residues. The CDR3 is CASSGQGMMTDTQYF. The CDR3, as DNA: TGTGCCAGCAGCGGACAGGGAATGATGACAGATACGCAGTATTTT.

This rearrangement joins TRBV5-1 to TRBJ2-7; possible D gene TRBD1, 5 bases. This CDR3 has 14 amino acids. The germline V gene encodes CDR1 SGHRS and CDR2 YFSETQ. V lost 4 bases and J 0 bases, leaving 11 bases between the germline ends. CDR3 sequence reads: CASSRDSSSYEQYF. CDR3 coding DNA: TGCGCCAGCAGCCGCGACAGTTCCTCCTACGAGCAGTACTTC.

V gene TRBV30 combines with J gene TRBJ1-2; D remains unclear. Trimming took off 4 bases at V and 7 bases at J, with 19 bases between the two ends. Germline values: CDR1 GTSNPN, CDR2 SVGIG (reference sequence). The CDR3 loop spans 14 amino acids. The CDR3 here is CAWIPGGFGFGYTF. DNA for the CDR3: TGTGCCTGGATTCCGGGCGGGTTCGGCTTTGGCTACACCTTC. Using reference TRBV30 and TRBJ1-2 for the parts outside the CDR3, the full variable domain is SQTIHQWPATLVQPVGSPLSLECTVEGTSNPNLYWYRQAAGRGLQLLFYSVGIGQISSEVPQNLSASRPQDRQFILSSKKLLLSDSGFYLCAWIPGGFGFGYTFGSGTRLTVV.

V gene TRBV5-1 combines with J gene TRBJ2-3; 12 bases are shared with TRBD2. The CDR3 runs to 15 residues. Trimming at V came to 4 bases and at J to 1 base, leaving 1 base not matched to a gene. From germline, CDR1 is SGHRS and CDR2 YFSETQ. CDR3 coding DNA: TGCGCCAGCAGCCGGACTAGCGGGGGCACAGATACGCAGTATTTT. Protein sequence: CASSRTSGGTDTQYF.

The V gene is TRBV27, the J gene TRBJ2-1; D possibly corresponds to TRBD1 (5 bases). V lost 6 bases and J lost 5, with 14 bases in between. The CDR3 has 14 residues. Looked up from germline, CDR1 is MNHEY and CDR2 is SMNVEV (reference sequence). The CDR3 bases are TGTGCCAGCAGCCTAGAGCACAGGAACAATGAGCAGTTCTTC. It is translated as CASSLEHRNNEQFF.

This clone was found a few times. The gene calls are TRBV19 and TRBJ2-2; TRBD2 matches at 7 bases. Germline trimming cut 7 bases from V and 1 base from J; bases unmatched to any gene: 6. The CDR3 has 15 amino acids. The germline V gene has CDR1 LNHDA and CDR2 SQIVND (reference sequence). This CDR3 reads CASNDGRKNTGELFF. The CDR3 bases are TGTGCCAGTAACGACGGGAGGAAGAACACCGGGGAGCTGTTTTTT.

The J gene is TRBJ2-3, the V gene TRBV5-6; 7 positions agree with TRBD1. CDR3 size: 15 residues. V was pared by 4 bases and J by 3 bases, with 8 bases of the junction left unmatched. Germline V gene sequence: CDR1 SGHDT, CDR2 YYEEEE. As DNA, the CDR3 is TGTGCCAGCAGCGGCCCGGGACAGTTAACAGATACGCAGTATTTT. Its protein is CASSGPGQLTDTQYF.

Note on this clone: The junction shows a germline mismatch at one end, possibly a read error. In DNA, the CDR3 is TGTTCCAGCAGCCCCCCTCAAGAGACCCAGTACTTC. Protein: CSSSPPQETQYF. The rearrangement links TRBV7-9 to TRBJ2-5; the D is unclear. The CDR3 spans 12 residues. CDR1 and CDR2 from the germline V gene are SEHNR and FQNEAQ (reference sequence).

This clone was counted between two and nine times. The chain employs TRBV5-4 and TRBJ2-7, with a possible D match to TRBD1 (5 bases). CDR1 is SGHNT and CDR2 is YYREEE in the germline V gene (reference sequence). The CDR3 runs 13 residues. V dropped 4 bases and J dropped 5 bases, with 13 bases sitting between them. CDR3 nucleotides: TGTGCCAGCAGCCCCACCCAGGGCCACGAGCAGTACTTC. Translation: CASSPTQGHEQYF.